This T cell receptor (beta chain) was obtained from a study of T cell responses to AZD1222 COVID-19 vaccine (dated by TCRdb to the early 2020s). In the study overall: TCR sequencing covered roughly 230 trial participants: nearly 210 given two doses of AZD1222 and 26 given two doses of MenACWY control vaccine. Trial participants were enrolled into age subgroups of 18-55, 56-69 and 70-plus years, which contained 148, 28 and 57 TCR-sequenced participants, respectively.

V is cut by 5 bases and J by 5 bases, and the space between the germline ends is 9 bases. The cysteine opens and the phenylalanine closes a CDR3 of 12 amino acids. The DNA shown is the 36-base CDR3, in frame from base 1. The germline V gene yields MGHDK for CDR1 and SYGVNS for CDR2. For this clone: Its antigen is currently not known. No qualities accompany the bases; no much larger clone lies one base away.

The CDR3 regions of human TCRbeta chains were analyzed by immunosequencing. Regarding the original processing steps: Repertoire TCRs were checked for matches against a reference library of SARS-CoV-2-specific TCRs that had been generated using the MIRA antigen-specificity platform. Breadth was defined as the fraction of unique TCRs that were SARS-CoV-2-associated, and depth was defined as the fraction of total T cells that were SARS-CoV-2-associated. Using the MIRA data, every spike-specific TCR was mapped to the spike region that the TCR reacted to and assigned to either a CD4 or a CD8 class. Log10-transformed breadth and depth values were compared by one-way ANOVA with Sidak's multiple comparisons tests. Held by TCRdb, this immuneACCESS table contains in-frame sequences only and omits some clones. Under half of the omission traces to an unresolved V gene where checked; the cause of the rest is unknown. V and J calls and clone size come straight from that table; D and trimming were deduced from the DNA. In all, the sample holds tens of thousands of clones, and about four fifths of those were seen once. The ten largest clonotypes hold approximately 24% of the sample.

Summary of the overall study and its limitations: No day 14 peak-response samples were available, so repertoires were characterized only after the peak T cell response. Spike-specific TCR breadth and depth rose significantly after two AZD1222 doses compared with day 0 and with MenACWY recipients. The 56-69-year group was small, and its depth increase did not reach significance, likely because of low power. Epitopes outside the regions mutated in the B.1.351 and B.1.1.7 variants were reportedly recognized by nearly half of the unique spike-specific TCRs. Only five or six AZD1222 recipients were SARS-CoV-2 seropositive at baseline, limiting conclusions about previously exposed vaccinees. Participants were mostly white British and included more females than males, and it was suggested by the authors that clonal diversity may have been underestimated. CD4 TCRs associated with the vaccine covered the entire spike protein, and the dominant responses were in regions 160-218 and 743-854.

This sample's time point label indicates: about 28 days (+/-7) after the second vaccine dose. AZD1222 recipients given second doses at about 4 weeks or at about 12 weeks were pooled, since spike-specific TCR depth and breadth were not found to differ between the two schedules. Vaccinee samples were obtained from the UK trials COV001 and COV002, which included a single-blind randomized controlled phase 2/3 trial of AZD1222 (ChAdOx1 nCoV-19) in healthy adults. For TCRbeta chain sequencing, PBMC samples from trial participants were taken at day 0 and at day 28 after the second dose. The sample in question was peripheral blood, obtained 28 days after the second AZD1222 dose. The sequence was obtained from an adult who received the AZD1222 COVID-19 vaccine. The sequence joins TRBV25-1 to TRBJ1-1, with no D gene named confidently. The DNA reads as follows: TGTGCCAGCAGTAGGGATTGGACTGAAGCTTTCTTT. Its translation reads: CASSRDWTEAFF.